A single sample is the source of the 4 T cell receptor beta chains below, sequenced in a study of shared clonotypes between healthy human individuals. Sequencing was performed with immunoSEQ multiplex PCR; in TCRdb, only in-frame clones are kept and a portion is missing. Among 2 million to 3 million clones listed, roughly 92% were seen once. The sample comprised naive CD4+ T cells sorted from blood. Subset noted: CD45RA+ positively selected. The receptors shown here come from a man between 18 and 35 years old in good health.

The chain employs TRBV7-9 and TRBJ2-3; D is unclear. Trimming removed 1 base at V and 8 bases at J, with 4 bases between. The CDR3 runs to 11 residues. CDR1 and CDR2 from the germline V gene are SEHNR and FQNEAQ (reference sequence). The DNA of the CDR3 is TGTGCCAGCAGCTTAGAATTTACGCAGTATTTT. Residues: CASSLEFTQYF.

The J gene is TRBJ2-4, the V gene TRBV5-4; unclear D gene. Germline V gives CDR1 SGHNT, CDR2 YYREEE (reference sequence). The V gene lost 2 bases and the J gene lost 0 bases, with 12 bases spanning the gap. CDR3 size: 16 residues. CDR3 amino acids: CASSLGSVLAKNIQYF. CDR3 sequence (DNA): TGTGCCAGCAGCTTAGGGTCAGTCTTAGCCAAAAACATTCAGTACTTC. Together with reference TRBV5-4 and TRBJ2-4, the CDR3 gives the full variable domain: ETGVTQSPTHLIKTRGQQVTLRCSSQSGHNTVSWYQQALGQGPQFIFQYYREEENGRGNFPPRFSGLQFPNYSSELNVNALELDDSALYLCASSLGSVLAKNIQYFGAGTRLSVL.

J is TRBJ2-1 and V is TRBV6-1, with D uncertain. The CDR3 consists of 12 residues. V lost 6 bases and J lost 5, with 8 bases in between. Germline-derived CDR1 and CDR2 are MNHNS and SASEGT. The CDR3 spells CASRSLDNEQFF. DNA of the CDR3: TGTGCCAGCAGATCCCTAGACAATGAGCAGTTCTTC.

The chain carries TRBV10-2 and TRBJ1-4, with D possibly being TRBD1 (5 bases). V lost 2 bases, J lost 11 bases, and 9 bases lay in between. This CDR3 has 12 residues. CDR1 and CDR2 (germline): WSHSY, SAAADI. The CDR3 sequence is CASSEIGGKLFF. The CDR3 DNA sequence: TGCGCCAGCAGTGAGATTGGGGGGAAACTGTTTTTT.